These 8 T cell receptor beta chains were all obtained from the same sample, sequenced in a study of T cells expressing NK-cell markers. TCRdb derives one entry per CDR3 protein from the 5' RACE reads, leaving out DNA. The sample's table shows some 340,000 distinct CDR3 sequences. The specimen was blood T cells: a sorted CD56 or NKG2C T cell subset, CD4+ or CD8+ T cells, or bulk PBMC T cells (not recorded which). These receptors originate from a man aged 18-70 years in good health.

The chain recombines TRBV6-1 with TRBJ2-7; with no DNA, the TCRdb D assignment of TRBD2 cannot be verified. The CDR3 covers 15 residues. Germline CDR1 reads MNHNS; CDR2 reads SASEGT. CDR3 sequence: CASLLDGSSSYEQYF.

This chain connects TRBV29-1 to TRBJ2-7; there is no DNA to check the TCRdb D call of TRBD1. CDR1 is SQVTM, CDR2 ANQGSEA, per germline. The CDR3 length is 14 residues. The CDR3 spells CSVGDSGRRYEQYF.

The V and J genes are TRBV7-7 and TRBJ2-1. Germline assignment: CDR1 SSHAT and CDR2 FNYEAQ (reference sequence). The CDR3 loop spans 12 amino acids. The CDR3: CASSPDRTQWFF.

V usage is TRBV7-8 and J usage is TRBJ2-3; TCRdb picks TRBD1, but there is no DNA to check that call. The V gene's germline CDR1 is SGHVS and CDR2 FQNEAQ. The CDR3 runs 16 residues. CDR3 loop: CASSKDPGTNRDTQYF.

Here the CDR3 reads CASSLRTGANNEQFF. The chain uses TRBV5-1 and TRBJ2-1; TCRdb's D gene call, TRBD1, goes unchecked for lack of DNA. Germline CDR1 and CDR2: SGHRS and YFSETQ. CDR3 length: 15 amino acids.

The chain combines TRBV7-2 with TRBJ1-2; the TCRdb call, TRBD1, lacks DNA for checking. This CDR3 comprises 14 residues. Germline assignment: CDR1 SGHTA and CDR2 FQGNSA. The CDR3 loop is CASSLDGAGYGYTF.

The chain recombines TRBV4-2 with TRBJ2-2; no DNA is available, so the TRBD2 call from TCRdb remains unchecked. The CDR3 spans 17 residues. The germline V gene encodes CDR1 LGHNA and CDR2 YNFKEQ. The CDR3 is CASSPLGSGQNTGELFF.

CDR3 region: CASSQVGTANTEAFF. The chain recombines TRBV4-2 with TRBJ1-1. Per the germline V gene, CDR1 is LGHNA and CDR2 is YNFKEQ. This CDR3 contains 15 residues.